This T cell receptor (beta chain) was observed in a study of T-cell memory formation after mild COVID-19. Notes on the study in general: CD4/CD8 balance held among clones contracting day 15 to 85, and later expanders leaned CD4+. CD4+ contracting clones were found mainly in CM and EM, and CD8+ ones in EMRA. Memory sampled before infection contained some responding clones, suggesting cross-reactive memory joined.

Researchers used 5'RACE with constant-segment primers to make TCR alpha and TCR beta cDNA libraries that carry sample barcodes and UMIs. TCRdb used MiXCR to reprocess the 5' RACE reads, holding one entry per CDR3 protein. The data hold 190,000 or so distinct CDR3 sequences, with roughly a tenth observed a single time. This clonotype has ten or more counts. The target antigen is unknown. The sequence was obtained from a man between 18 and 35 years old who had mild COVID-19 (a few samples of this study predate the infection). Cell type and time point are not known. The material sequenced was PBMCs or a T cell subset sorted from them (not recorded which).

For the CDR3, the DNA is TGTGCCAGCAGCTTGGCCAGTTCCAGCGGGGGTTACAGCTCCTACGAGCAGTACGTC. Its protein is CASSLASSSGGYSSYEQYV. This chain connects TRBV5-6 to TRBJ2-7; 8 nucleotides align to TRBD2. The trim removed 0 bases at V and 0 bases at J, leaving 14 bases unmatched. Germline V CDR1 and CDR2: SGHDT, YYEEEE. There are 19 residues in the CDR3.